Shown below are 23 T cell receptor beta chains from a single sample sequenced in a study of identifying expanded T cells in peripheral blood. Using immunoSEQ multiplex PCR, the repertoire was profiled, and TCRdb retains in-frame clones only, with some absent. The sample lists about 97,000 clones; roughly 87% were seen once. The sequenced material came from blood. Receptors originate from a person aged 18-69 years in good health.

The CDR3 loop is CATGPDGEYQPQHF. The CDR3, as DNA: TGTGCCACCGGCCCGGACGGGGAATACCAGCCCCAGCATTTT. The chain joins TRBV10-3 to TRBJ1-5; D gene uncertain. Deletions cut 10 bases from V and 7 bases from J, with 20 bases between. The CDR3 is 14 residues long. Germline CDR1 and CDR2: ENHRY and SYGVKD.

The chain employs TRBV21-1 and TRBJ2-7; the D call TRBD2 from the table was never checked on the DNA. TRBV21-1 is described as a pseudogene. This CDR3 is built from 16 residues. The CDR3 loop is CASSQGPAGTTYEQYF. In DNA form, the CDR3 reads TGTGCCAGCAGCCAGGGACCCGCGGGGACTACGTACGAGCAGTACTTC.

This chain joins TRBV19 and TRBJ2-7, with a weak D call TRBD1 (5 bases). Germline V gives CDR1 LNHDA, CDR2 SQIVND (reference sequence). The CDR3 spans 15 residues. Trimming pared 1 base from V and 3 bases from J, leaving 13 bases between. The DNA of the CDR3 is TGTGCCAGTAGTATAGGGGCCGGTACAGGCTACGAGCAGTACTTC. This sequence encodes CASSIGAGTGYEQYF.

CDR3: CASSSTPGRHNEKLFF. CDR3 DNA: TGTGCCAGCAGCTCGACACCGGGACGGCACAATGAAAAACTGTTTTTT. The chain carries TRBV7-2 and TRBJ1-4, with D perhaps matching TRBD1 (5 bases). The germline CDR1 and CDR2 sequences are SGHTA and FQGNSA. Trimming removed 4 bases from V and 5 bases from J, with 17 bases in between. This CDR3 has 16 amino acids. Looking up the rest from reference TRBV7-2 and TRBJ1-4 gives the full variable domain: GAGVSQSPSNKVTEKGKDVELRCDPISGHTALYWYRQSLGQGLEFLIYFQGNSAPDKSGLPSDRFSAERTGGSVSTLTIQRTQQEDSAVYLCASSSTPGRHNEKLFFGSGTQLSVL.

The J gene is TRBJ2-5, the V gene TRBV9, with D possibly being TRBD2 (6 bases). V was cut by 2 bases and J by 2 bases, with 10 bases left in between. Germline lookup yields CDR1 SGDLS and CDR2 YYNGEE. CDR3 length: 14 residues. CDR3 sequence: CASSVGGLQETQYF. DNA for the CDR3: TGTGCCAGCAGCGTCGGGGGTCTACAAGAGACCCAGTACTTC. Based on the CDR3 plus reference TRBV9 and TRBJ2-5, the full variable domain is DSGVTQTPKHLITATGQRVTLRCSPRSGDLSVYWYQQSLDQGLQFLIQYYNGEERAKGNILERFSAQQFPDLHSELNLSSLELGDSALYFCASSVGGLQETQYFGPGTRLLVL.

This chain uses TRBV27 with TRBJ1-2; no clear D. Trimming pared 0 bases from V and 11 bases from J, leaving 16 bases between. The CDR3 runs to 14 residues. Looked up from germline, CDR1 is MNHEY and CDR2 is SMNVEV (reference sequence). CDR3 sequence: CASSLSRFQETYTF. The CDR3 DNA reads as TGTGCCAGCAGTTTATCGAGGTTTCAGGAAACGTACACCTTC.

J is TRBJ2-1 and V is TRBV18; 12 nucleotides line up with TRBD2. Germline V gene data show CDR1 as KGHSH and CDR2 as LQKENI. Trimming cost V 0 bases and J 9 bases; bases outside gene matches: 9. CDR3 length: 17 amino acids. The CDR3 coding sequence is TGTGCCAGCTCACCACCTGGTCTAGCGGGGGGGCCTGGTGAGCAGTTCTTC. Residues: CASSPPGLAGGPGEQFF.

The chain uses TRBV15 and TRBJ2-1; D perhaps matches TRBD2 (5 bases). The germline gives CDR1 LNHNV, CDR2 YYDKDF (reference sequence). Trimming pared 3 bases from V and 0 bases from J, leaving 9 bases between. The CDR3 spans 15 residues. CDR3 coding DNA: TGTGCCACCAGCAGTATACGGGGCTCCTACAATGAGCAGTTCTTC. Translating gives CATSSIRGSYNEQFF.

In this sample, this clone turned up a few times. J is TRBJ2-1 and V is TRBV6-4; 8 nucleotides line up with TRBD1. The V and J ends lost 4 bases and 9 bases, in that order; junction bases with no gene match: 5. This CDR3 is built from 13 residues. Germline assignment: CDR1 MRHNA and CDR2 SNTAGT. CDR3 bases: TGTGCCAGCAGTGCCTCCGACAGGGGTGAGCAGTTCTTC. Amino acids: CASSASDRGEQFF.

This sequence joins TRBV15 and TRBJ1-3; tentative D call: TRBD1 (5 bases). The V gene lost 0 bases and the J gene lost 4 bases, with 7 bases spanning the gap. Germline loops: CDR1 LNHNV, CDR2 YYDKDF (reference sequence). The CDR3 covers 14 residues. CDR3 loop: CATSRDRAGNTIYF. CDR3 DNA sequence: TGTGCCACCAGCAGAGACAGGGCCGGAAACACCATATATTTT.

CDR3 bases: TGTGCCATCACCCCGGACAGAGCCGCCCTTAACTATGGCTACACCTTC. It is translated as CAITPDRAALNYGYTF. The chain joins TRBV10-3 to TRBJ1-2; tentative D call: TRBD1 (6 bases). The CDR3 runs to 16 residues. Germline V gene data show CDR1 as ENHRY and CDR2 as SYGVKD. Trimming took off 7 bases at V and 1 base at J, with 19 bases between the two ends.

The chain couples TRBV7-2 to TRBJ2-7; D uncertain. Germline values: CDR1 SGHTA, CDR2 FQGNSA. Trimming took 1 base from V and 5 from J, leaving 6 bases between them. The CDR3 loop spans 12 amino acids. The CDR3 loop reads CASSLVPDEQYF. CDR3 DNA sequence: TGTGCCAGCAGCTTAGTCCCGGACGAGCAGTACTTC.

The genes are TRBV7-9 and TRBJ1-2, with 7 bases lining up with TRBD1. The CDR3 extends over 13 amino acids. CDR1 and CDR2 (germline): SEHNR, FQNEAQ (reference sequence). V lost 3 bases, J lost 5 bases, and 3 bases stayed unmatched. The CDR3 loop is CASSFDRAYGYTF. CDR3 nucleotides: TGTGCCAGCAGCTTTGACAGGGCGTATGGCTACACCTTC. The full variable domain, its missing parts supplied by reference TRBV7-9 and TRBJ1-2, is DTGVSQNPRHKITKRGQNVTFRCDPISEHNRLYWYRQTLGQGPEFLTYFQNEAQLEKSRLLSDRFSAERPKGSFSTLEIQRTEQGDSAMYLCASSFDRAYGYTFGSGTRLTVV.

V usage is TRBV25-1 and J usage is TRBJ1-3; TRBD1 is a possible D gene (5 bases). V lost 3 bases and J lost 0, with 9 bases in between. Germline-derived CDR1 and CDR2 are MGHDK and SYGVNS. CDR3 length equals 15 residues. The CDR3 DNA sequence: TGTGCCAGCAGTGACCCGAGGGGCTCTGGAAACACCATATATTTT. Its translation: CASSDPRGSGNTIYF.

This chain connects TRBV7-9 to TRBJ2-3; D remains unclear. The germline V gene encodes CDR1 SEHNR and CDR2 FQNEAQ (reference sequence). Deletions cut 5 bases from V and 3 bases from J, with 12 bases between. CDR3 length equals 14 residues. CDR3 coding DNA: TGTGCCAGCAGCCCCTCGGTCCGGACAGATACGCAGTATTTT. This translates into CASSPSVRTDTQYF.

V usage is TRBV11-2 and J usage is TRBJ2-1; D gene unclear. Trimming removed 2 bases at V and 0 bases at J, with 8 bases between. Germline values: CDR1 SGHAT, CDR2 FQNNGV. This CDR3 has 15 residues. The CDR3 DNA reads as TGTGCCAGCAGCTTAATGGCGAGCTCCTACAATGAGCAGTTCTTC. This codes for CASSLMASSYNEQFF.

This chain links TRBV7-2 with TRBJ1-2; weak D call: TRBD1 (5 bases). CDR3 length: 14 residues. CDR1 is SGHTA, CDR2 FQGNSA, per germline. The ends were cut back, 2 bases at V and 8 bases at J, with 15 bases in the middle. The CDR3 here is CASSLNPGLRGYTF. The CDR3 coding sequence is TGTGCCAGCAGCTTAAATCCAGGGTTGCGAGGCTACACCTTC.

The chain combines TRBV7-9 with TRBJ2-6; 10 bases fit TRBD1. The trim removed 5 bases at V and 1 base at J, leaving 5 bases unmatched. Germline CDR1 is SEHNR and CDR2 is FQNEAQ (reference sequence). The CDR3 is made up of 17 amino acids. The CDR3 DNA follows: TGTGCCAGCAGCCCGAGGACAGGGGGTTCTGGGGCCAACGTCCTGACTTTC. It specifies CASSPRTGGSGANVLTF.

The chain has TRBV25-1 and TRBJ2-5; D is unresolved. V dropped 5 bases and J dropped 4 bases, with 20 bases sitting between them. CDR3 size: 16 residues. Germline V gene data show CDR1 as MGHDK and CDR2 as SYGVNS. The CDR3, as DNA: TGTGCCAGCAGTCCGCGAGGCGGTGCTTTGGGAGAGACCCAGTACTTC. Protein sequence: CASSPRGGALGETQYF.

The gene calls are TRBV4-2 and TRBJ2-7, with D possibly TRBD2 on 6 matching bases. Trimming removed 6 bases at V and 6 bases at J, with 21 bases between. CDR3 length: 15 residues. Germline V gene lookup returns CDR1 LGHNA and CDR2 YNFKEQ. CDR3 loop: CASRDPGLLGGEQYF. CDR3 coding DNA: TGTGCCAGCAGGGACCCGGGACTCCTGGGGGGCGAGCAGTACTTC.

The chain employs TRBV5-1 and TRBJ1-5; D gene uncertain. The CDR3 is made up of 13 amino acids. The germline gives CDR1 SGHRS, CDR2 YFSETQ. V dropped 0 bases and J dropped 10 bases, with 11 bases sitting between them. CDR3 loop: CASSLDLSRPQHF. DNA for the CDR3: TGCGCCAGCAGCTTGGACTTGAGTCGACCCCAGCATTTT.

This rearrangement joins TRBV14 to TRBJ2-7; 7 nucleotides match TRBD1. CDR3 length: 16 amino acids. The germline CDR1 and CDR2 sequences are SGHDN and FVKESK. Trimming at V came to 1 base and at J to 5 bases, leaving 11 bases not matched to a gene. The CDR3 sequence: CASSQGWYRGVHEQYF. DNA for the CDR3: TGTGCCAGCAGCCAAGGTTGGTACAGGGGAGTACACGAGCAGTACTTC.

This clone has at least ten counts. J is TRBJ1-6 and V is TRBV5-1; D not certain. In germline, CDR1 is SGHRS, CDR2 YFSETQ. This CDR3 contains 14 residues. Trimming removed 1 base from V and 7 bases from J, with 9 bases in between. DNA for the CDR3: TGCGCCAGCAGCTTGAGTACGGAAAATTCACCCCTCCACTTT. Translating it yields CASSLSTENSPLHF.